This T cell receptor (beta chain) stems from a study of vaccination and CD4 T cells after COVID-19. Study-wide points: Median SARS-CoV-2-reactive clonotype numbers went from about 20 to 38; this increase was not significant.

Treatment specified: roughly ten-day PBMC culture with coronavirus spike peptide pools or control peptides (ViraFEST assay). A note on this clonotype: Its antigen remains unknown. The junction differs from germline at one of its ends, possibly a read error.

Sequenced with the Oncomine TCR Beta short-read assay was DNA taken from cultured CD4+ T cells. Genomic DNA from cultured CD4+ T cells was extracted. TCRdb processed the PCR reads anew with MiXCR; each CDR3 protein has one entry. The sample has about 14,000 distinct CDR3 sequences, just under 65% seen once. This TCR came from a human donor who had recovered from COVID-19. Sequencing used CD4+ T cells from blood, cultured in vitro.

The CDR3 sequence: CASSQDGGRGEAQYF. DNA of the CDR3: TGTGCCAGCAGCCAAGACGGGGGCAGAGGAGAGGCCCAGTACTTC. The chain links TRBV4-2 to TRBJ2-5, with D possibly being TRBD1 or TRBD2 (6 bases each). Germline V CDR1 and CDR2: LGHNA, YNFKEQ. The CDR3 consists of 15 residues.